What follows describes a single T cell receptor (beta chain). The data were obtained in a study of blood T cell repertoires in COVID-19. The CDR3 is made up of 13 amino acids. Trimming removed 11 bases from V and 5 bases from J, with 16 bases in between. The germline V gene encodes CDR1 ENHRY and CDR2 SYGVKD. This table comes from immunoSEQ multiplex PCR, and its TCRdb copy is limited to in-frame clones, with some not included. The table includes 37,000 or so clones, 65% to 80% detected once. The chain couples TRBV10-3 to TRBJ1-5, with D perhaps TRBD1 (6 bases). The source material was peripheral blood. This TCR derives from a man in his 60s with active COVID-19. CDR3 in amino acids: CASRQVVDQPQHF. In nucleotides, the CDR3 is TGTGCCTCCCGACAGGTAGTTGATCAGCCCCAGCATTTT.